This TCR beta chain derives from a study of T cells expressing NK-cell markers. Study-level findings and limits: Once again these clonotypes came out on top in the CD3+CD56-NKG2C+ fraction of a few donors. Among CD8+ T cells from several donors, dominant NKG2C+ clonotypes accounted for about 1.0-7.0%.

TCRdb reworked the 5' RACE reads into one entry per CDR3 protein, no DNA. Recorded for this sample: about 160,000 distinct CDR3 sequences. This CDR3 has 13 amino acids. In germline, CDR1 is LGHDT, CDR2 YNNKEL (reference sequence). In the case of this clonotype: What it binds is unknown.

The specimen was blood T cells: a sorted CD56 or NKG2C T cell subset, CD4+ or CD8+ T cells, or bulk PBMC T cells (not recorded which). This TCR derives from a woman aged 18-70 years in good health. The J gene is TRBJ2-5, the V gene TRBV3-1; TCRdb proposes TRBD1, but this gene call is untestable without DNA. The CDR3 sequence is CASSPSGEETQYF.